A single sample gave rise to the 32 T cell receptor beta chains below, sequenced in a study of molecular identifiers for immune sequencing clone quantification. A single record per CDR3 protein comes from TCRdb applying MiXCR to the PCR reads. The data hold hundreds of thousands of distinct CDR3 sequences, with approximately 24% observed a single time. Sequencing input: naive CD8+ T cells from blood, with Jurkat cell RNA spiked in. Subset indicated: FACS-sorted CD8+CD4-CCR7+CD45RA+ naive T cells. The receptors stem from a human donor in good health. Some libraries in this study had Jurkat cell RNA spiked in.

There are many counts of this clonotype. The V call is TRBV6-5, the J call TRBJ2-5, with D perhaps matching TRBD1 (5 bases). Germline loops: CDR1 MNHEY, CDR2 SVGAGI. The CDR3 spans 13 residues. V lost 6 bases, J lost 3 bases, and 11 bases lay in between. The CDR3 reads CASREQVEETQYF. The CDR3 DNA follows: TGTGCCAGCAGGGAACAGGTTGAAGAGACCCAGTACTTC.

The chain uses TRBV12-3 or TRBV12-4 and TRBJ2-1, with 8 bases identical to TRBD2. Trimming took 1 base from V and 3 from J; bases not matched to a gene: 2. CDR3 length equals 15 residues. The CDR3 region is CASSLEAGGYNEQFF. The DNA for the CDR3 is TGTGCCAGCAGTTTAGAGGCGGGGGGCTACAATGAGCAGTTCTTC.

This clonotype was detected only once. A much larger clone lies one base from this, so it may be a read error. V is TRBV4-1 and J is TRBJ1-2; tentatively, D is TRBD1 (6 bases). The germline V and J ends were trimmed by 8 bases and 7 bases, with 17 bases remaining between them. Germline CDR1 reads MGHRA; CDR2 reads YSYEKL. The CDR3 spans 13 residues. CDR3 loop: CASGPTGVPGYTF. For the CDR3, the DNA is TGCGCCAGCGGCCCGACAGGCGTGCCTGGCTACACCTTC.

This rearrangement joins TRBV20-1 to TRBJ1-1; 12 bases agree with TRBD1. J was trimmed by 1 base and V by 2 bases; bases with no gene match: 5. From germline, CDR1 is DFQATT and CDR2 SNEGSKA (reference sequence). This CDR3 is 16 amino acids long. In DNA, the CDR3 is TGCAGTGCTAGACCGGGACAGGGGGCTGGGAACACTGAAGCTTTCTTT. Encoded protein: CSARPGQGAGNTEAFF.

The rearrangement joins TRBV7-9 to TRBJ1-1; the match to TRBD1 covers 9 bases. CDR3 length equals 14 residues. The V gene end was trimmed by 7 bases and the J gene end by 5 bases; junction bases not matched to a gene: 8. CDR1 SEHNR and CDR2 FQNEAQ come from the germline V gene (reference sequence). The CDR3 reads CASNSTGGWTEAFF. The CDR3 DNA follows: TGTGCCAGCAACTCGACAGGGGGTTGGACTGAAGCTTTCTTT.

This clonotype has more than one count but fewer than ten. The germline gene is not matched at one end of the junction; a read error may be the cause. The J gene is TRBJ2-1, the V gene TRBV12-3 or TRBV12-4; D is perhaps TRBD2 (8 bases). The CDR3 length is 21 residues. CDR3 in DNA: TGTGCCAGCAGCTTTCGCCGAACAGGGGTTCCTAGCGGGCGCTCCTACAATGAGCAGTTCTTT. Translating it yields CASSFRRTGVPSGRSYNEQFF.

A word on this clonotype: Being one base from a much bigger clone, this may be a read error. The CDR3 loop is CSARDLQGNYVQYF. The CDR3 DNA sequence: TGCAGTGCTAGAGATCTCCAAGGGAACTACGTGCAGTACTTC. The genes are TRBV20-1 and TRBJ2-7; D gene unclear. CDR1 and CDR2 (germline): DFQATT, SNEGSKA (reference sequence). The CDR3 sequence is 14 residues long.

The rearrangement links TRBV6-2 or TRBV6-3 to TRBJ2-2; D is unclear. CDR3 length equals 14 residues. With 2 bases removed from V and 4 bases from J, the gap between germline ends came to 8 bases. Germline V gene lookup returns CDR1 MNHEY and CDR2 SVGEGT. CDR3 in amino acids: CASSYAHPTGELFF. The CDR3 DNA reads TGTGCCAGCAGTTACGCACACCCCACCGGGGAGCTGTTTTTT.

This clonotype was picked up many times. The rearrangement uses TRBV10-3 and TRBJ2-7; D possibly corresponds to TRBD1 (5 bases). The CDR3 is made up of 14 amino acids. The germline V gene encodes CDR1 ENHRY and CDR2 SYGVKD. Trimming removed 3 bases from V and 6 bases from J, with 15 bases in between. In DNA, the CDR3 is TGTGCCATCAGTGACCCAAGGGGCTTGAGCGAGCAGTACTTC. This codes for CAISDPRGLSEQYF.

To note about this clonotype: Since no conserved phenylalanine or tryptophan closes the CDR3, a read error is the likely cause. The chain combines TRBV19 with TRBJ2-7; unclear D gene. The CDR3 is 12 amino acids. V was pared by 6 bases and J by 0 bases, with 6 bases between. The germline V gene has CDR1 LNHDA and CDR2 SQIVND (reference sequence). DNA of the CDR3: TGTGCCAGTAGCCCAGGCTCCTACGAGCAGTACTAC. It translates to CASSPGSYEQYY.

Ten or more counts support this clonotype. The rearrangement uses TRBV29-1 and TRBJ1-1; TRBD1 aligns across 9 bases. The V segment lost 0 bases and the J segment 12 bases; nucleotides outside the gene matches: 8. The CDR3 runs to 13 residues. Germline values: CDR1 SQVTM, CDR2 ANQGSEA. Here the CDR3 DNA reads TGCAGCGTTGAAGATCCTGGGGACAGGGAAACTTTCTTT. This sequence encodes CSVEDPGDRETFF.

The gene calls are TRBV6-1 and TRBJ2-1; tentatively, D is TRBD2 (6 bases). CDR3 length equals 17 residues. The germline CDR1 and CDR2 sequences are MNHNS and SASEGT. V lost 3 bases, J lost 0 bases, and 15 bases lay in between. The CDR3 sequence: CASSDRLVLSSYNEQFF. The CDR3 nucleotides read TGTGCCAGCAGTGACAGACTAGTTCTGAGCTCCTACAATGAGCAGTTCTTC.

The J gene is TRBJ2-7, the V gene TRBV20-1, with TRBD2 matching over 8 bases. CDR1 is DFQATT, CDR2 SNEGSKA, per germline (reference sequence). CDR3 length: 15 amino acids. The V and J ends lost 8 bases and 0 bases, in that order; junction bases with no gene match: 12. CDR3 in amino acids: CSTLNSGTSSYEQYF. The CDR3 coding sequence is TGCAGTACTCTGAATAGCGGGACGAGCTCCTACGAGCAGTACTTC.

A remark on this clonotype: Since a much larger clone is just one base distant, this may be a read error. The CDR3 loop reads CATSDFDDSHNEQFF. In DNA form, the CDR3 reads TGTGCCACCAGTGATTTTGATGATTCCCACAATGAGCAGTTCTTC. The rearrangement uses TRBV24-1 and TRBJ2-1; D not certain. The CDR3 is made up of 15 amino acids. The germline gives CDR1 KGHDR, CDR2 SFDVKD. The V end lost 1 base, the J end lost 5 bases, and 11 bases lay between the germline ends.

In the case of this clonotype: A read error may account for a junction end that differs from germline. The DNA of the CDR3 is TGCGGTGCTAGAGATCTTCAGGGGAACTTAAACACCATATATTTT. Encoded protein: CGARDLQGNLNTIYF. This chain uses TRBV20-1 with TRBJ1-3, with D perhaps matching TRBD1 (6 bases). Germline lookup yields CDR1 DFQATT and CDR2 SNEGSKA (reference sequence). This CDR3 has 15 amino acids.

As regards this clonotype: Since no conserved phenylalanine or tryptophan closes the CDR3, a read error is the likely cause. It is unclear where the CDR3 begins or ends on the DNA, so no DNA is shown, and the CDR3 is as TCRdb lists it. J is TRBJ2-7 and V is TRBV29-1; the table's D gene call, TRBD1, was not cross checked with the DNA. 16 amino acids form the CDR3, both terminal residues included. In germline, CDR1 is SQVTM, CDR2 ANQGSEA. This chain's CDR3 is CSVEEFRDRATPEQNI.

This clonotype was counted at least ten times. The chain joins TRBV20-1 to TRBJ2-7, with 8 nucleotides matching TRBD2. CDR1 is DFQATT and CDR2 is SNEGSKA in the germline V gene (reference sequence). V shed 1 base, J shed 3 bases, and the junction held 5 bases outside the gene matches. The CDR3 spans 14 residues. DNA of the CDR3: TGCAGTGCTAGAGTTAGCGGGATCGACTACGAGCAGTACTTC. Translation gives CSARVSGIDYEQYF.

This clonotype has just one count. Mismatch with germline at one junction end may stem from a read error. The J gene is TRBJ1-1, the V gene TRBV7-9, with D possibly matching TRBD1 (6 bases). CDR1 and CDR2 from the germline V gene are SEHNR and FQNEAQ (reference sequence). The CDR3 has 15 residues. The CDR3 protein is CASSSNRDTTTEAFF. Written as DNA, the CDR3 is TGTGCTAGCAGCTCCAACCGGGACACCACCACTGAAGCTTTCTTT.

In the case of this clonotype: A read error may explain this, as a much larger clone is one base away. This chain links TRBV29-1 with TRBJ1-1; D remains unclear. CDR3 length: 12 amino acids. The germline V gene encodes CDR1 SQVTM and CDR2 ANQGSEA. The CDR3 sequence is CNAEVSGTEAFF. In nucleotides, the CDR3 is TGCAACGCCGAAGTCTCCGGCACTGAAGCTTTCTTT.

About this clonotype itself: A junction end diverges from the germline sequence, so it may reflect a read error. The rearrangement joins TRBV4-3 to TRBJ2-1; 8 positions match TRBD1. Germline V gene lookup returns CDR1 LGHNA and CDR2 YSLEER. The CDR3 spans 15 residues. The chain's CDR3 is CASRRDRGAYNELFF. The DNA of the CDR3 is TGCGCCAGCAGGAGAGACAGGGGTGCGTACAATGAGCTGTTCTTC.

CDR3 nucleotides: TGTGCCACCAGCAGAGATCCTGGCGACCTATTGAACACTGAAGCTTTCTTT. Its protein is CATSRDPGDLLNTEAFF. V is TRBV15 and J is TRBJ1-1; no firm D call. CDR1 is LNHNV and CDR2 is YYDKDF in the germline V gene (reference sequence). This CDR3 comprises 17 residues. With 0 bases removed from V and 0 bases from J, the gap between germline ends came to 14 bases. Using reference TRBV15 and TRBJ1-1 for the parts outside the CDR3, the full variable domain is DAMVIQNPRYQVTQFGKPVTLSCSQTLNHNVMYWYQQKSSQAPKLLFHYYDKDFNNEADTPDNFQSRRPNTSFCFLDIRSPGLGDTAMYLCATSRDPGDLLNTEAFFGQGTRLTVV.

This clonotype was observed many times. One end of the junction is discordant with germline, which a read error may explain. The chain has TRBV11-3 and TRBJ2-3, with 13 bases fitting TRBD2. The CDR3 has 15 residues. Germline CDR1 SGHNT, CDR2 YENEEA. The CDR3 loop reads CASSPGLAGADTQYF. CDR3 nucleotide sequence: TGCGCCAGCAGCCCTGGACTAGCGGGGGCGGATACGCAGTATTTT.

This clonotype was recorded at least ten times. The rearrangement joins TRBV19 to TRBJ1-5; D unresolved. This CDR3 is 13 amino acids long. V shed 4 bases and J shed 0 bases, with 4 bases lying between them. Germline CDR1 is LNHDA and CDR2 is SQIVND (reference sequence). CDR3 coding DNA: TGTGCCAGTAGTACCCATAGCAATCAGCCCCAGCATTTT. Residues: CASSTHSNQPQHF.

This clonotype was seen ten or more times. V gene TRBV6-2 or TRBV6-3 combines with J gene TRBJ2-4; 8 positions agree with TRBD2. Germline V gives CDR1 MNHEY, CDR2 SVGEGT. V gave up 10 bases and J gave up 7 bases; unmatched junction bases: 21. The CDR3 sequence is 17 residues long. CDR3 coding DNA: TGTGCCACCCTCGACGGGGGGGGCGAAAGCGGGGACAACATTCAGTACTTC. As protein: CATLDGGGESGDNIQYF.

This clonotype was counted at least ten times. The CDR3 region has the DNA TGTGCCAGCAGCCTCGGCGACAGTGTTTACGAGCAGTACTTC. This sequence encodes CASSLGDSVYEQYF. The rearrangement joins TRBV7-6 to TRBJ2-7, with D possibly being TRBD1 (5 bases). V was pared by 5 bases and J by 4 bases, with 15 bases between. This CDR3 is 14 amino acids long. From germline, CDR1 is SGHVS and CDR2 FNYEAQ.

This clonotype has more than one count but fewer than ten. The chain has TRBV4-3 and TRBJ2-7; D is possibly TRBD2 (5 bases). Germline V gene lookup returns CDR1 LGHNA and CDR2 YSLEER. The CDR3 loop spans 13 amino acids. V was cut by 0 bases and J by 6 bases, with 9 bases left in between. For the CDR3, the DNA is TGCGCCAGCAGCCAAGATCGGGGTGCCGAGCAGTACTTC. Protein: CASSQDRGAEQYF.

This clonotype was seen only a few times. V gene TRBV13 combines with J gene TRBJ2-5; weak D call: TRBD1 (6 bases). V shed 2 bases and J shed 5 bases, with 12 bases lying between them. The germline gives CDR1 PRHDT, CDR2 FYEKMQ (reference sequence). This CDR3 is 14 amino acids long. The CDR3 is CASSLTGTRETQYF. CDR3 in DNA: TGTGCCAGCAGCTTAACCGGGACAAGGGAGACCCAGTACTTC.

The genes are TRBV19 and TRBJ2-3; D may be TRBD1 (5 bases). CDR3 length equals 15 residues. Germline V gene lookup returns CDR1 LNHDA and CDR2 SQIVND (reference sequence). V gave up 10 bases and J gave up 3 bases, with 20 bases separating them. CDR3 bases: TGTGCCACTACCTCGTGGCAGGGTGGAACAGATACGCAGTATTTT. Amino acid sequence: CATTSWQGGTDTQYF.

With respect to this clonotype: A much larger clone differs from this one at a single base, so this may be a read error. The rearrangement joins TRBV19 to TRBJ1-1; 11 bases align to TRBD1. Germline trimming cut 5 bases from V and 8 bases from J; bases unmatched to any gene: 13. Germline V lookup: CDR1 LNHDA, CDR2 SQIVND (reference sequence). The CDR3 sequence is 16 residues long. Here the CDR3 reads CASSAAPGQGGLEAFF. CDR3 DNA sequence: TGTGCCAGTAGTGCTGCCCCGGGACAGGGGGGTCTCGAAGCTTTCTTT.

This chain uses TRBV25-1 with TRBJ1-2; the D is unclear. Deletions cut 5 bases from V and 4 bases from J, with 11 bases between. CDR1 and CDR2 (germline): MGHDK, SYGVNS. This CDR3 comprises 13 residues. The CDR3 DNA reads TGTGCCAGCAGTTACCGGGTAGGCTATGGCTACACCTTC. The encoded protein is CASSYRVGYGYTF.

This clonotype was seen many times. The chain recombines TRBV28 with TRBJ2-5, with a tentative D call TRBD1 (5 bases). CDR1 is MDHEN, CDR2 SYDVKM, per germline. V gave up 5 bases and J gave up 13 bases, with 17 bases separating them. The CDR3 extends over 12 amino acids. The CDR3 reads CASSPLNRIWYF. As DNA, the CDR3 is TGTGCCAGCAGTCCACTTAACAGGATATGGTACTTC.

There are a few counts of this clonotype. V and J are TRBV5-6 and TRBJ1-2; D is unclear. Germline-derived CDR1 and CDR2 are SGHDT and YYEEEE. CDR3 length: 14 residues. The V gene lost 1 base and the J gene lost 7 bases, with 14 bases spanning the gap. This chain's CDR3 is CASSLRSSWRGYTF. CDR3 DNA: TGTGCCAGCAGCTTGAGGTCAAGTTGGCGTGGCTACACCTTC.